This TCR beta chain was obtained from a study of spatial heterogeneity in lung cancer. Study observations and caveats: Tumoral mutation counts were tracked by counts of expanded intratumoral alpha and beta TCRs.

TCRdb passed the 5' RACE reads through MiXCR, listing each CDR3 protein once. The sample comprises about 9,500 distinct CDR3 sequences, roughly an eighth of which are singletons, and more than 13% rests with the top ten. The sample's time point: sample taken at primary tumor resection. This clonotype rates as hyperexpanded. Its target is not known. As an off-target read in a library built for alpha chains, this beta chain has a frequency of little significance. This receptor was identified in a male donor with early-stage non-small cell lung cancer. Specimen: lung tumor tissue, collected at surgery.

This CDR3 is CASSWASGSTPDTQYF. CDR3 DNA: TGTGCCAGCAGCTGGGCTAGCGGGAGTACACCAGATACGCAGTATTTT. The V gene is TRBV7-2, the J gene TRBJ2-3; 10 nucleotides align to TRBD2. The germline gives CDR1 SGHTA, CDR2 FQGNSA. The CDR3 has 16 residues. With 4 bases clipped from V and 4 bases from J, the junction kept 8 bases outside the gene matches.